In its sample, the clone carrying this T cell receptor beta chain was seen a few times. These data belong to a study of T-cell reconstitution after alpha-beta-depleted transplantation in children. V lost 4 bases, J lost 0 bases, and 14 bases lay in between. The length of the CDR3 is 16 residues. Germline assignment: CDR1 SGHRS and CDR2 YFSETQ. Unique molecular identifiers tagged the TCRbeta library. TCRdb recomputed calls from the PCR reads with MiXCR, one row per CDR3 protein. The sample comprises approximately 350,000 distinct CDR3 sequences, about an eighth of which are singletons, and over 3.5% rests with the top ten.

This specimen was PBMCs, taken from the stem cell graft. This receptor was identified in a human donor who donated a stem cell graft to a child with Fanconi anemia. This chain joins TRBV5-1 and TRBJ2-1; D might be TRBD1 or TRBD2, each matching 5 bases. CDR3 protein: CASSPGTSSSYNEQFF. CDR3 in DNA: TGCGCCAGCAGCCCGGGGACCTCAAGCTCCTACAATGAGCAGTTCTTC. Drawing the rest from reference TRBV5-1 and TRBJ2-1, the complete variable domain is KAGVTQTPRYLIKTRGQQVTLSCSPISGHRSVSWYQQTPGQGLQFLFEYFSETQRNKGNFPGRFSGRQFSNSRSEMNVSTLELGDSALYLCASSPGTSSSYNEQFFGPGTRLTVL.